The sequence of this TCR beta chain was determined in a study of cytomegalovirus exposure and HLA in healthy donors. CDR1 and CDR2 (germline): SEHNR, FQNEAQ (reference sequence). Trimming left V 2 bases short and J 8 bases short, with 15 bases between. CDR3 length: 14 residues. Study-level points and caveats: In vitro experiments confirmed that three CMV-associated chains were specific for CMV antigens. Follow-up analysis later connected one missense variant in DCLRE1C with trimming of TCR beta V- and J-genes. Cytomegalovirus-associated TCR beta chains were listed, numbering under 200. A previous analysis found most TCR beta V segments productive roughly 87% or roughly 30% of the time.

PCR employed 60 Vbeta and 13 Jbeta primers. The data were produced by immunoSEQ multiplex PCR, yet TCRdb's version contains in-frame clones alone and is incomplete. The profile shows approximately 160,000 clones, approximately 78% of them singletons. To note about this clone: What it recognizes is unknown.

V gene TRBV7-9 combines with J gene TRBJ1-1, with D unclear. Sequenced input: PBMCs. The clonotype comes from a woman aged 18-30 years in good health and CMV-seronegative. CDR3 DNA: TGTGCCAGCAGCTTAACGGCAGGCCCAGAAGAAGCTTTCTTT. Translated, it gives CASSLTAGPEEAFF.